This TCR beta chain stems from a study of shared clonotypes between healthy human individuals. Whole-study results and caveats: Among donors, sharing of clonotypes was expected to be affected by sequencing depth.

About this clone: Antigen unknown.

Trimming stripped 3 bases from V and 6 bases from J, with 6 bases between. The germline CDR1 and CDR2 sequences are WSHSY and SAAADI. The CDR3 is made up of 11 amino acids. The method was immunoSEQ multiplex PCR; TCRdb's version includes in-frame clones alone and lacks a portion of them. Of a few hundred thousand clones in the sample, around 87% were seen once. This sequence was found in a man younger than 30 in good health. Sequencing used memory CD8+ T cells sorted from blood. Subset of the sample: CD45RO+ cells pooled with CCR7-negative TemRA cells. This sequence joins TRBV10-2 and TRBJ2-7; D is undetermined. The CDR3 nucleotides are TGCGCCAGCAGTGATTCACCCGAGCAGTACTTC. It specifies CASSDSPEQYF.